A selection of T cell receptor beta chains follows, all from one sample in a study of blood T cell repertoires in COVID-19. Generated by immunoSEQ multiplex PCR, the TCRdb table keeps only in-frame clones and is missing some. The sample lists under 300,000 clones; 81% were seen once. The sequenced sample was peripheral blood. These receptors all stem from an older woman with active or convalescent COVID-19. CDR3s include the opening cysteine and the closing phenylalanine or tryptophan. A D gene is named only where the DNA matches it firmly.

cdr3_length d_call v_call cdr3_aa
13 . TRBV9 CASSVGHGDGYTF
14 . TRBV6-5 CASRPRGSSYEQYF
12 TRBD1 TRBV2 CANRQGVYGYTF
14 . TRBV29-1 CSVPHGGGTDTQYF
14 TRBD1 TRBV19 CASSMVQGENEQYF
15 TRBD2 TRBV4-2 CASSQASGGYNEQFF
14 . TRBV4-3 CASSHAGTNNGYTF
14 . TRBV11-2 CASSLAATNEKLFF
13 TRBD1 TRBV13 CASSFDRVYGYTF
14 TRBD2 TRBV2 CASSEAGGQETQYF
17 TRBD2 TRBV9 CASSVLAGGRGADTQYF
15 TRBD2 TRBV19 CASSPLSGGKGEQFF
15 . TRBV19 CASRVQGAMNTEAFF
17 TRBD2 TRBV6-1 CASSEAVWGGGTYEQYF
20 TRBD1 TRBV3-1/TRBV3-2 CASSQVYHSPRTGDNQPQHF
13 . TRBV25-1 CASSDLAQETQYF
13 . TRBV6-1 CASSERGYEKLFF
14 . TRBV5-4 CASSFTLNTGELFF
15 . TRBV18 CASSPPAGAYTEAFF
15 TRBD2 TRBV9 CASSQTSGGTDTQYF
14 TRBD2 TRBV29-1 CSVGTSGGGETQYF
11 . TRBV12-3/TRBV12-4 CASSFGQPQHF
14 TRBD1 TRBV25-1 CASLPTGWYTEAFF
14 TRBD1 TRBV5-1 CASSSGQERYEQYF
12 TRBD1 TRBV27 CASSPTGNEQFF
13 . TRBV29-1 CSVGGSANEKLFF
15 TRBD1 TRBV3-1/TRBV3-2 CASTRSGTGGYEQYF
13 TRBD1 TRBV4-1 CASSYTTGVGYTF
13 . TRBV7-2 CASSLARWAEAFF
13 . TRBV19 CASSFYGDYEQYF
12 . TRBV12-3/TRBV12-4 CASSFRRTEAFF
13 TRBD2 TRBV24-1 CATSPGGTDTQYF
13 TRBD1 TRBV7-7 CASSLGGRQGYTF
14 TRBD1 TRBV4-2 CASSQGQGYQPQHF